These 17 T cell receptor beta chains share one sample of origin, sequenced in a study of CD8 T cells in ankylosing spondylitis. From the 5' RACE reads, TCRdb called clonotypes with MiXCR, one entry per CDR3 protein. Altogether nearly 350,000 distinct CDR3 sequences are present, 14% to 15% being singletons, with the ten largest covering 0.95% to 1.4%. Sequenced input: blood, either unsorted or a sorted T cell fraction (not recorded which). These receptors came from a male donor with ankylosing spondylitis or in good health (not recorded which).

This clonotype has only a few counts. The chain carries TRBV9 and TRBJ2-3; 8 positions agree with TRBD2. This CDR3 is built from 14 residues. Trimming cost V 1 base and J 6 bases; bases outside gene matches: 4. Germline CDR1 SGDLS, CDR2 YYNGEE. For the CDR3, the DNA is TGTGCCAGCAGCGTAAGCGGGAGAGGGGATACGCAGTATTTT. Its protein is CASSVSGRGDTQYF. The full variable domain, in which reference TRBV9 and TRBJ2-3 provide the parts outside the CDR3, is DSGVTQTPKHLITATGQRVTLRCSPRSGDLSVYWYQQSLDQGLQFLIQYYNGEERAKGNILERFSAQQFPDLHSELNLSSLELGDSALYFCASSVSGRGDTQYFGPGTRLTVL.

The sample holds a few counts of this clonotype. This rearrangement joins TRBV19 to TRBJ2-5, with TRBD1 matching over 11 bases. The CDR3 has 16 residues. V lost 1 base and J lost 5; bases outside the gene matches: 6. CDR1 is LNHDA and CDR2 is SQIVND in the germline V gene (reference sequence). The CDR3 here is CASSIGWTGGSETQYF. Written as DNA, the CDR3 is TGTGCCAGTAGTATAGGCTGGACAGGGGGCAGTGAGACCCAGTACTTC.

This sequence joins TRBV12-3 or TRBV12-4 and TRBJ2-5; TRBD1 might be the D (5 bases). This CDR3 spans 12 amino acids. V lost 4 bases and J lost 5, with 8 bases in between. The CDR3 coding sequence is TGTGCCAGCAGTTGGGGCGCGGAGACCCAGTACTTC. It translates to CASSWGAETQYF.

V and J are TRBV6-1 and TRBJ2-3; tentatively, D is TRBD1 (5 bases). This CDR3 region has 16 residues. V lost 2 bases and J 2 bases, leaving 14 bases between the germline ends. Germline assignment: CDR1 MNHNS and CDR2 SASEGT. The CDR3, as DNA: TGTGCCAGCAGTGAACTAAGGCAGGGTTCCACAGATACGCAGTATTTT. It is translated as CASSELRQGSTDTQYF.

The chain has TRBV5-5 and TRBJ1-1, with a tentative D call TRBD1 (5 bases). V lost 0 bases and J 11 bases, leaving 14 bases between the germline ends. This CDR3 is 13 amino acids long. Per germline, CDR1 SGHKS and CDR2 YYEKEE (reference sequence). CDR3 loop: CASSLEGRQKAFF. The CDR3 DNA reads as TGTGCCAGCAGCTTGGAGGGGCGCCAGAAGGCTTTCTTT.

The sample holds a few counts of this clonotype. This chain connects TRBV25-1 to TRBJ2-7, with 12 bases that match TRBD2. There are 14 residues in the CDR3. V shed 3 bases and J 4 bases; nucleotides not matched to a gene: 1. Germline lookup yields CDR1 MGHDK and CDR2 SYGVNS. The CDR3 sequence: CASSETSGSYEQYF. The DNA for the CDR3 is TGTGCCAGCAGTGAGACTAGCGGGAGTTACGAGCAGTACTTC.

Turning to this clonotype: Relative to the germline gene, one junction end is altered; a read error may explain this. The V and J genes are TRBV6-1 and TRBJ2-5; weak D call: TRBD2 (6 bases). The CDR3 sequence is 13 residues long. Germline values: CDR1 MNHNS, CDR2 SASEGT. The CDR3 bases are TGTGCCAGCAGGGAAGCGGGCCTACGGACCCAGTACTTC. Translating gives CASREAGLRTQYF.

The genes are TRBV12-3 or TRBV12-4 and TRBJ1-5; the match to TRBD1 covers 8 bases. The CDR3 length is 15 residues. V trimming: 4 bases; J trimming: 6 bases; junction bases outside the gene matches: 8. Here the CDR3 reads CASSSAGGRSQPQHF. CDR3 coding DNA: TGTGCCAGCAGTTCTGCAGGGGGCAGAAGTCAGCCCCAGCATTTT.

This clonotype appeared a few times. The rearrangement joins TRBV20-1 to TRBJ2-3, with a tentative D call TRBD2 (6 bases). CDR3 length equals 17 residues. CDR1 is DFQATT, CDR2 SNEGSKA, per germline (reference sequence). V was trimmed by 2 bases and J by 0 bases, leaving 18 bases between them. The CDR3 loop is CSARPGTSSTSTDTQYF. DNA for the CDR3: TGCAGTGCTAGACCTGGGACTTCTTCCACTAGCACAGATACGCAGTATTTT.

The V call is TRBV6-1, the J call TRBJ2-7; 7 nucleotides line up with TRBD1. The CDR3 loop spans 16 amino acids. V dropped 1 base and J dropped 2; count of bases not matched to a gene: 8. Germline V CDR1 and CDR2: MNHNS, SASEGT. Written as DNA, the CDR3 is TGTGCCAGCAGTGAAGTAGTCGGGACAGTTACCTACGAGCAGTACTTC. Protein: CASSEVVGTVTYEQYF.

DNA for the CDR3: TGTGCCAGCAGAGGGACAGGGAAGTCCTACGAGCAGTACTTC. It is translated as CASRGTGKSYEQYF. The chain is built from TRBV28 and TRBJ2-7; TRBD1 aligns across 9 bases. Germline values: CDR1 MDHEN, CDR2 SYDVKM. The trim removed 6 bases at V and 1 base at J, leaving 4 bases unmatched. The CDR3 length is 14 residues.

The chain joins TRBV30 to TRBJ2-7; 7 bases agree with TRBD2. The V gene end was trimmed by 3 bases and the J gene end by 3 bases; junction bases not matched to a gene: 5. CDR3 size: 13 residues. Per germline, CDR1 GTSNPN and CDR2 SVGIG (reference sequence). The CDR3 region is CAWRLTGGYEQYF. The CDR3 coding sequence is TGTGCCTGGAGGTTGACGGGGGGCTACGAGCAGTACTTC.

This clonotype turned up a few times. The V gene is TRBV6-2 or TRBV6-3, the J gene TRBJ1-2; D perhaps matches TRBD1 (5 bases). The V gene's germline CDR1 is MNHEY and CDR2 SVGEGT. There are 13 residues in the CDR3. Trimming took off 5 bases at V and 5 bases at J, with 12 bases between the two ends. Written as DNA, the CDR3 is TGTGCCAGCAGTCCGACAGAAGGGTATGGCTACACCTTC. This sequence encodes CASSPTEGYGYTF.

This rearrangement joins TRBV9 to TRBJ2-3; tentatively, D is TRBD1 (6 bases). Per the germline V gene, CDR1 is SGDLS and CDR2 is YYNGEE. The ends were cut back, 4 bases at V and 0 bases at J, with 18 bases in the middle. This CDR3 region has 17 residues. This CDR3 reads CASSPLSGVPSTDTQYF. CDR3 sequence (DNA): TGTGCCAGCAGCCCCCTCTCAGGGGTCCCAAGCACAGATACGCAGTATTTT.

The table lists this clonotype with a few counts. The rearrangement links TRBV15 to TRBJ2-7; weak D call: TRBD2 (6 bases). The ends were cut back, 3 bases at V and 6 bases at J, with 24 bases in the middle. This CDR3 is built from 17 residues. Germline CDR1 is LNHNV and CDR2 is YYDKDF (reference sequence). DNA of the CDR3: TGTGCCACCAGCAGGTTGGCTATCCGGGACTTAAGCTGCGAGCAGTACTTC. Protein product: CATSRLAIRDLSCEQYF.

J is TRBJ2-7 and V is TRBV7-9; no clear D. This CDR3 has 12 amino acids. The V gene lost 5 bases and the J gene lost 4 bases, with 9 bases spanning the gap. Germline V gene sequence: CDR1 SEHNR, CDR2 FQNEAQ (reference sequence). In nucleotides, the CDR3 is TGTGCCAGCAGCCCCATAAGGTACGAGCAGTACTTC. Protein sequence: CASSPIRYEQYF.

This chain joins TRBV20-1 and TRBJ2-1; TRBD1 aligns across 8 bases. The CDR3 has 15 residues. Germline CDR1 reads DFQATT; CDR2 reads SNEGSKA (reference sequence). The J segment lost 5 bases and the V segment lost 6 bases, leaving 12 bases of the junction unmatched. The CDR3 DNA reads as TGCAGTGCGATTCCCGGGACAGGACGCCACAATGAGCAGTTCTTC. Amino acids: CSAIPGTGRHNEQFF.